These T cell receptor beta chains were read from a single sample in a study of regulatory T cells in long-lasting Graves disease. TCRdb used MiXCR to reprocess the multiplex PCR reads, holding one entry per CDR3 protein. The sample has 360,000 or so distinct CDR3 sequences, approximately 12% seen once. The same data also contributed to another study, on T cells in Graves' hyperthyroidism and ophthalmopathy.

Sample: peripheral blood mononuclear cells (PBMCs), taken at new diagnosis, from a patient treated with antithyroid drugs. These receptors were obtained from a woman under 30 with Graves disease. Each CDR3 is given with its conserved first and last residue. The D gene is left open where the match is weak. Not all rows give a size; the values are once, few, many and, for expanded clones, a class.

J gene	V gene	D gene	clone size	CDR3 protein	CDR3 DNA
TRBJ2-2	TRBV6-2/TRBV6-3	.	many	CASSYVGDGGELFF	TGTGCCAGCAGTTACGTGGGGGATGGCGGGGAGCTGTTTTTT
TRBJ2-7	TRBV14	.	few	CASSHVGYEQYF	TGTGCCAGCAGCCATGTAGGTTACGAGCAGTACTTC
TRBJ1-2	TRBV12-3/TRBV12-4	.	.	CASSLSRKLNYGYTF	TGTGCCAGCAGTTTATCCAGGAAGCTTAACTATGGCTACACCTTC
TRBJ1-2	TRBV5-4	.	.	CASSLGGVGNGYTF	TGTGCCAGCAGCTTGGGCGGGGTAGGAAATGGCTACACCTTC
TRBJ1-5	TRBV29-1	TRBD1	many	CSAGQNSNQPQHF	TGCAGCGCGGGACAGAACAGCAATCAGCCCCAGCATTTT
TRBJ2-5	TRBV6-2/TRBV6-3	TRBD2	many	CASSSPSGGSKETQYF	TGTGCCAGCAGTTCACCTAGCGGGGGGTCTAAAGAGACCCAGTACTTC
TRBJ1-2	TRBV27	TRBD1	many	CASRSPRGPIGGYTF	TGTGCCAGCAGGTCCCCGAGGGGGCCCATCGGAGGCTACACCTTC
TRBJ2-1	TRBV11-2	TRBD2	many	CASSPGTSGGYNEQFF	TGTGCCAGCAGCCCGGGGACTAGCGGGGGTTACAATGAGCAGTTCTTC
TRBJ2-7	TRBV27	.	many	CASSFGQTYEQYF	TGTGCCAGCAGTTTTGGTCAGACCTACGAGCAGTACTTC
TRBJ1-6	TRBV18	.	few	CASSPRTDYNSPLHF	TGTGCCAGCTCACCGCGGACAGACTATAATTCACCCCTCCACTTT
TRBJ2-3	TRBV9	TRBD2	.	CASSVVLAGGTDTQYF	TGTGCCAGCAGCGTAGTACTAGCGGGAGGTACAGATACGCAGTATTTT
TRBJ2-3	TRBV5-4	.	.	CASSWRDTQYF	TGTGCCAGCAGTTGGCGAGATACGCAGTATTTT